This TCR beta chain derives from a study of T cell responses to AZD1222 COVID-19 vaccine (dated by TCRdb to the early 2020s). Background on the whole study: AZD1222 recipients whose second dose came at about 4 weeks and those whose second dose came at about 12 weeks were combined into one group, since spike-specific TCR depth and breadth did not differ between the two schedules. Enrollment into the trials was organized by age into subgroups of 18-55, 56-69 and 70-plus years, and those subgroups contained approximately 160, 26 and 62 TCR-sequenced participants, respectively. A total of 233 trial participants underwent TCR sequencing, of whom approximately 200 had received two doses of AZD1222 and approximately 25 had received two doses of the MenACWY control vaccine. Results and caveats for the whole study, not just this receptor: Because no samples from the day 14 peak response were available, repertoires could be characterized only after the peak T cell response. The vaccine-associated CD4 TCRs covered the entire spike protein, and the dominant responses fell in regions 160-218 and 743-854. A significant rise in spike-specific TCR breadth and depth was observed after two AZD1222 doses relative to day 0 and relative to MenACWY recipients. Participants were mostly white British and included more females than males, and it was suggested by the authors that clonal diversity may have been underestimated. Only 5 to 7 AZD1222 recipients were SARS-CoV-2 seropositive at baseline, limiting conclusions about previously exposed vaccinees. In the small 56-69-year group, the increase in depth fell short of significance, most likely because of low power. Nearly half of unique spike-specific TCRs reportedly recognized epitopes outside regions mutated in the B.1.351 and B.1.1.7 variants.

In the case of this clone: The target of this receptor is not known. Base qualities are not recorded, but no much larger clone differs from it by a single base.

CDR1 and CDR2 were assigned from the germline V gene (reference sequence) as GTSNPN and SVGIG. The CDR3 runs 14 residues from the cysteine to the phenylalanine. The only DNA kept is the CDR3, 42 bases in frame from the first base. The intended sense of this specimen's time point label: baseline before first vaccination. Vaccinee samples were obtained from the UK trials COV001 and COV002, which included a single-blind randomized controlled phase 2/3 trial of AZD1222 (ChAdOx1 nCoV-19) in healthy adults. For TCRbeta chain sequencing, PBMC samples were collected from trial participants at day 0 and at day 28 after the second dose. The CDR3 regions of human TCRbeta chains were analyzed by immunosequencing. Turning to the authors' computational methods: TCRs in the repertoires were compared against a reference library of SARS-CoV-2-specific TCRs that had been generated with the MIRA antigen-specificity platform. Breadth was defined as the fraction of unique TCRs that were SARS-CoV-2-associated. Depth was defined as the fraction of total T cells that were SARS-CoV-2-associated. Using the MIRA data, each spike-specific TCR was assigned both to the spike region to which the TCR was reactive and to a CD4 or CD8 class. Log10-transformed breadth and depth values were compared by one-way ANOVA with Sidak's multiple comparisons tests. What TCRdb holds here is the immuneACCESS table cut down to in-frame rearrangements. Part of the clones is not present; checked against another copy, under half of the missing clones reflect an unresolved V gene, and the others are unexplained. V and J calls and clone size are given by that table; D and trimming were obtained from the DNA. Within this sample are about 120,000 clones, with 91% of them counted one time only. The top ten constitute approximately 5.1% of the sample.

This chain is built from TRBV30 and TRBJ2-3; TRBD2 is a possible D gene, resting on 6 matching bases. The sequencing used peripheral blood, collected on day 0 of AZD1222 vaccination. This sequence originates from an adult in good health. The nucleotide sequence is TGTGCTTGTCTGCCGGGACTGCACACAGATACGCAGTATTTT. It codes for CACLPGLHTDTQYF. Outside the CDR3, residues come from the reference TRBV30 and TRBJ2-3 proteins, so the full variable domain is: SQTIHQWPATLVQPVGSPLSLECTVEGTSNPNLYWYRQAAGRGLQLLFYSVGIGQISSEVPQNLSASRPQDRQFILSSKKLLLSDSGFYLCACLPGLHTDTQYFGPGTRLTVL.